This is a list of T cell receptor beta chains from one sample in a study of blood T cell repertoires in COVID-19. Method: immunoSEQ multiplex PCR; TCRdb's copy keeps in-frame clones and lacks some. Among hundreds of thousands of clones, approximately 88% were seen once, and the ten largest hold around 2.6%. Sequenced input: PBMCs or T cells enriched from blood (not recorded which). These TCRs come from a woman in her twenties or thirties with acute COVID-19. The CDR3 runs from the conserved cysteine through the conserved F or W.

CASSYSYRTEAFF	TRBV6-2/TRBV6-3	TRBJ1-1
CASSLPGTSYEQYF	TRBV14	TRBJ2-7
CSVAVFDNEQFF	TRBV29-1	TRBJ2-1
CASSRQAGNTIYF	TRBV19	TRBJ1-3
CAISELKASGNTIYF	TRBV10-3	TRBJ1-3
CASSLTLGGNEQYF	TRBV7-9	TRBJ2-7
CASSYSAGDQPQHF	TRBV6-2/TRBV6-3	TRBJ1-5
CASSQDRGSSYNEQFF	TRBV4-3	TRBJ2-1
CASSFSGPRGEQYF	TRBV5-4	TRBJ2-7
CASSPDRAEAFF	TRBV18	TRBJ1-1
CASSRGGIAGSSYNEQFF	TRBV4-3	TRBJ2-1
CASSLASGQVVAFF	TRBV7-2	TRBJ1-1
CASSQTSTYEQYF	TRBV7-2	TRBJ2-7
CASSQVIVNRDSPLHF	TRBV4-3	TRBJ1-6
CATSWGVSNQPQHF	TRBV15	TRBJ1-5
CASSQVGAGATDTQYF	TRBV4-1	TRBJ2-3
CASSLGTGSGYEQYF	TRBV27	TRBJ2-7
CASSPAGLRDTQYF	TRBV6-2/TRBV6-3	TRBJ2-3
CASSPLSQGQFF	TRBV10-2	TRBJ2-1
CASSLVRGGSYEQYF	TRBV7-2	TRBJ2-7
CASSFRGLGGTEAFF	TRBV5-1	TRBJ1-1
CASSPTGMNTEAFF	TRBV5-1	TRBJ1-1
CASSRTSGERYEQYF	TRBV7-9	TRBJ2-7
CASSYSIGDEAFF	TRBV6-2/TRBV6-3	TRBJ1-1
CASSFGQDWYGYTF	TRBV6-2/TRBV6-3	TRBJ1-2
CASSQVGPGQLPYGYTF	TRBV4-1	TRBJ1-2
CASSGDTDSPLHF	TRBV6-5	TRBJ1-6
CASRPREGGVNEQPQHF	TRBV10-2	TRBJ1-5
CASSLNQGRARGYTF	TRBV11-2	TRBJ1-2
CASGTDRDSTDTQYF	TRBV12-5	TRBJ2-3
CASSSGTGLAFF	TRBV7-2	TRBJ1-1
CASSSGLAEGTYEQYF	TRBV5-1	TRBJ2-7
CARSLDDRFLEETQYF	TRBV5-3	TRBJ2-5
CASSQGAGVGNQPQHF	TRBV4-1	TRBJ1-5
CAITQSTGNYGYTF	TRBV10-3	TRBJ1-2
CAWSVTHFGTEAFF	TRBV30	TRBJ1-1
CASRSDRAGGYTF	TRBV28	TRBJ1-2
CASSLGALPLGNTIYF	TRBV7-2	TRBJ1-3
CASSITGRTEAFF	TRBV9	TRBJ1-1
CASSRTGLAGAFF	TRBV6-5	TRBJ1-1
CASSTGTHNEQFF	TRBV5-1	TRBJ2-1
CASSINNRGLYEQYF	TRBV2	TRBJ2-7
CTSRACVFVHKGRANVLTF	TRBV1	TRBJ2-6
CASRAGGKAEAFF	TRBV19	TRBJ1-1